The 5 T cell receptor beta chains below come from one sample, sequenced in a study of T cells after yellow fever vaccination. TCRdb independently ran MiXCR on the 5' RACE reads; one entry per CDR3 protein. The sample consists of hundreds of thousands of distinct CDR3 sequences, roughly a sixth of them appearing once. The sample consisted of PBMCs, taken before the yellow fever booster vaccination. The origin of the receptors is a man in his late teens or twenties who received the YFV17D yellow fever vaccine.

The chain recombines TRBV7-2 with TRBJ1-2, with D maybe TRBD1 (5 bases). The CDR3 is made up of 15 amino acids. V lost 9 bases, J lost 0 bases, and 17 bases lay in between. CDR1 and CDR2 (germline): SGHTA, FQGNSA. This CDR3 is CASRGGEGSNYGYTF. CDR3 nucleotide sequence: TGTGCCAGTCGGGGAGGGGAAGGGTCTAACTATGGCTACACCTTC.

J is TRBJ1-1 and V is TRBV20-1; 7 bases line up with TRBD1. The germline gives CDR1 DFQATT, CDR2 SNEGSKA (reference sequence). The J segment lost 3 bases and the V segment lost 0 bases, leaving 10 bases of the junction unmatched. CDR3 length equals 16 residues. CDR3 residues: CSARDLRGHGYTEAFF. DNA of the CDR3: TGCAGTGCTAGAGATCTAAGGGGGCATGGGTACACTGAAGCTTTCTTT.

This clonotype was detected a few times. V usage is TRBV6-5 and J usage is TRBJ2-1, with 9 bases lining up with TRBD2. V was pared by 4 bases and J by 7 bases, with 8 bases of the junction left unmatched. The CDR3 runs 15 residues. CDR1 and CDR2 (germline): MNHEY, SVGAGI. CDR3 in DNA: TGTGCCAGCAGTTCCCTGCTAGCGGGACGGAATGAGCAGTTCTTC. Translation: CASSSLLAGRNEQFF.

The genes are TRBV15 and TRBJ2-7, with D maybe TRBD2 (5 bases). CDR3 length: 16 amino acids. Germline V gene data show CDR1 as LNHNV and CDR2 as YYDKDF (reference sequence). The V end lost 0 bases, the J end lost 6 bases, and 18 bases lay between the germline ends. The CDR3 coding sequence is TGTGCCACCAGCAGAGATAACTCCGCTCTCGGAGGCGAGCAGTACTTC. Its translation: CATSRDNSALGGEQYF. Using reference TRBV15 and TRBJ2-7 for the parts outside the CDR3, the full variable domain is DAMVIQNPRYQVTQFGKPVTLSCSQTLNHNVMYWYQQKSSQAPKLLFHYYDKDFNNEADTPDNFQSRRPNTSFCFLDIRSPGLGDTAMYLCATSRDNSALGGEQYFGPGTRLTVT.

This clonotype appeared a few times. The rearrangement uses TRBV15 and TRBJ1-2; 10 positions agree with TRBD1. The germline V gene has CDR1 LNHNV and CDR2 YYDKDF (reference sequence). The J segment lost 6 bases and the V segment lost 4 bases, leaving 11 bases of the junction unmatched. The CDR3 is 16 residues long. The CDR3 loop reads CATSTRWTGGQNGYTF. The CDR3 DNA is TGTGCCACCAGCACCCGCTGGACAGGGGGACAGAATGGCTACACCTTC.